The sequence of this TCR beta chain was determined in a study of cytomegalovirus exposure and HLA in healthy donors. Clones were sequenced by immunoSEQ multiplex PCR, and TCRdb holds only the in-frame ones, with some missing. Of 130,000 to 150,000 clones listed, approximately 93% are singletons. To note about this clone: Its antigen is as yet unknown.

Study conclusions and caveats: Most TCR sequences were rare, but some public TCRs occurred in many donors. A classifier reportedly called cytomegalovirus status with high sensitivity and specificity. Cytomegalovirus association was assigned to approximately 160 TCR beta chains.

CDR3 size: 16 residues. From germline, CDR1 is LNHDA and CDR2 SQIVND (reference sequence). The junction had 8 bases not matched to a gene; V was cut back by 6 bases and J by 4 bases. Separation from the 666-subject first cohort characterized the approximately 120-subject validation cohort, to which the donors belonged. The rearrangement uses TRBV19 and TRBJ2-1, with TRBD2 matching 11 bases. This receptor was identified in a man aged 18 to 30 in good health and CMV-seronegative. The sequencing input was PBMCs. The CDR3 coding sequence is TGTGCCAGTAGCGCACTAGCGGGAGTTCAGTACAATGAGCAGTTCTTC. Translating it yields CASSALAGVQYNEQFF.